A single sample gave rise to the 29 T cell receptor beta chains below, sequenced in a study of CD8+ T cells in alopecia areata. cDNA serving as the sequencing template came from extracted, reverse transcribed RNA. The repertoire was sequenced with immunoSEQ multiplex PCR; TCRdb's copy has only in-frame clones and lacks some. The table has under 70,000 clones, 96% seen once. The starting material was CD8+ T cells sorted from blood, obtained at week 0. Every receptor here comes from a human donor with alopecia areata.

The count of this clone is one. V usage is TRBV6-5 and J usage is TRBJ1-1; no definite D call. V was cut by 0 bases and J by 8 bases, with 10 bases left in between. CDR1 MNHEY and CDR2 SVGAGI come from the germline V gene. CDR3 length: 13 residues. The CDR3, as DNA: TGTGCCAGCAGTTACTCTAGGTCTGGGGAAGCTTTCTTT. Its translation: CASSYSRSGEAFF.

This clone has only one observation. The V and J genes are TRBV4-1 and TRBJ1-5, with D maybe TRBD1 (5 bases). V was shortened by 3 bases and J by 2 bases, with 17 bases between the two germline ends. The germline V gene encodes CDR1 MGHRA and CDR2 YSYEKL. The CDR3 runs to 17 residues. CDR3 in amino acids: CASSQAMRGVGNQPQHF. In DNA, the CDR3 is TGCGCCAGCAGCCAGGCGATGAGGGGAGTAGGCAATCAGCCCCAGCATTTT.

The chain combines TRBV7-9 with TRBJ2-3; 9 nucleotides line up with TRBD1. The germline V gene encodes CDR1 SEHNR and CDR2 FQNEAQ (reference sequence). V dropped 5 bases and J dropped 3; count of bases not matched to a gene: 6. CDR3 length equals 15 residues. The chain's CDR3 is CASSSRDRATDTQYF. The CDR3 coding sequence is TGTGCCAGCAGCAGCAGGGACAGGGCTACAGATACGCAGTATTTT.

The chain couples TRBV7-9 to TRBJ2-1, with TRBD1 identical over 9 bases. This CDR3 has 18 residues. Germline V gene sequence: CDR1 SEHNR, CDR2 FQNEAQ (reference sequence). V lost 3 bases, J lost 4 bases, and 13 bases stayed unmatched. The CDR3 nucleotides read TGTGCCAGCAGCTTGGAGACTAACAGGGGGCGCGGGTACAATGAGCAGTTCTTC. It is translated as CASSLETNRGRGYNEQFF. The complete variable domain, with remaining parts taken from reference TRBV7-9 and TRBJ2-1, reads DTGVSQNPRHKITKRGQNVTFRCDPISEHNRLYWYRQTLGQGPEFLTYFQNEAQLEKSRLLSDRFSAERPKGSFSTLEIQRTEQGDSAMYLCASSLETNRGRGYNEQFFGPGTRLTVL.

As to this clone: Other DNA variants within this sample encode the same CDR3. The CDR3 protein is CASSLTGTEAFF. The DNA of the CDR3 is TGCGCCAGCAGCTTAACAGGCACTGAAGCTTTCTTT. The gene calls are TRBV5-1 and TRBJ1-1; perhaps TRBD1 as D (5 bases). Germline V gene data show CDR1 as SGHRS and CDR2 as YFSETQ. Trimming stripped 2 bases from V and 4 bases from J, with 6 bases between. This CDR3 has 12 residues.

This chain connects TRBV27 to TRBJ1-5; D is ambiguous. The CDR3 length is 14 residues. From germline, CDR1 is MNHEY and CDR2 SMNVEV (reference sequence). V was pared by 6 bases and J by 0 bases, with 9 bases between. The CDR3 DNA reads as TGTGCCAGCAGGTCTATGAATAGCAATCAGCCCCAGCATTTT. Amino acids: CASRSMNSNQPQHF.

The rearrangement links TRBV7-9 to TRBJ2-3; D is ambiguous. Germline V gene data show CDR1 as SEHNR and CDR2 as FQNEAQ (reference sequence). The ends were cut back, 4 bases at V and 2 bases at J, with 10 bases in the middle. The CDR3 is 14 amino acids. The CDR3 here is CASSSRTDTDTQYF. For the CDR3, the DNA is TGTGCCAGCAGCTCTCGGACCGACACAGATACGCAGTATTTT. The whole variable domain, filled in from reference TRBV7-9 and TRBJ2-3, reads DTGVSQNPRHKITKRGQNVTFRCDPISEHNRLYWYRQTLGQGPEFLTYFQNEAQLEKSRLLSDRFSAERPKGSFSTLEIQRTEQGDSAMYLCASSSRTDTDTQYFGPGTRLTVL.

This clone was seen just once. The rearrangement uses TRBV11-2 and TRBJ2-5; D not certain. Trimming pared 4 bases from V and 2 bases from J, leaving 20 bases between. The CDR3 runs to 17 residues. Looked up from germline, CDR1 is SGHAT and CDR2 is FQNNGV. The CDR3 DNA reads TGTGCCAGCAGCTCCATCACGACACCTCTGGGGCAAGAGACCCAGTACTTC. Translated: CASSSITTPLGQETQYF.

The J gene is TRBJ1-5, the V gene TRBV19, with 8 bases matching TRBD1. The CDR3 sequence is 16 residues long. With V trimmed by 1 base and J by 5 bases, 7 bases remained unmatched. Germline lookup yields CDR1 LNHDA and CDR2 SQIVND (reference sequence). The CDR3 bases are TGTGCCAGTAGTATAGGACAGGGGTGGCGATATCAGCCCCAGCATTTT. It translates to CASSIGQGWRYQPQHF.

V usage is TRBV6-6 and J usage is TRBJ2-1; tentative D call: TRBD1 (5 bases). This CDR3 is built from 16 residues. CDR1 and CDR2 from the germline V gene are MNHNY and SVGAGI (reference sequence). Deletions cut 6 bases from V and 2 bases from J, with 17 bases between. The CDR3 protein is CASSLNVGPPYNEQFF. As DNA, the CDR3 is TGTGCCAGCAGCCTCAACGTGGGGCCCCCCTACAATGAGCAGTTCTTC.

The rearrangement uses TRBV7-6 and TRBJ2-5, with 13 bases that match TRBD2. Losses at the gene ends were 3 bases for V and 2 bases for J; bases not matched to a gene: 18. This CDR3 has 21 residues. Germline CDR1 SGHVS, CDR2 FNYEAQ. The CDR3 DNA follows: TGTGCCAGCAGCTTTTTCTCCTCTCGACTAGCGGGGGGCGAAGGGCAAGAGACCCAGTACTTC. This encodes CASSFFSSRLAGGEGQETQYF.

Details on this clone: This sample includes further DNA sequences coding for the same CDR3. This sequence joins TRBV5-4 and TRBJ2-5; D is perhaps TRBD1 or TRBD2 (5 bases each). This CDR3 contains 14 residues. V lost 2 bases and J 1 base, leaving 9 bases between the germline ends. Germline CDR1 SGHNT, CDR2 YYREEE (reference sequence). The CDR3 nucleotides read TGTGCCAGCAGCTTAGAGGGGTTCCAAGAGACCCAGTACTTC. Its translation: CASSLEGFQETQYF.

The CDR3 DNA follows: TGTGCCAGTAGTATAGGTTGGTCCTATAATGGCTACGAGCAGTACTTC. Its translation is CASSIGWSYNGYEQYF. The V and J genes are TRBV19 and TRBJ2-7; D gene ambiguous. V shed 1 base and J shed 3 bases, with 16 bases lying between them. This CDR3 region has 16 residues. Germline V gene data show CDR1 as LNHDA and CDR2 as SQIVND (reference sequence).

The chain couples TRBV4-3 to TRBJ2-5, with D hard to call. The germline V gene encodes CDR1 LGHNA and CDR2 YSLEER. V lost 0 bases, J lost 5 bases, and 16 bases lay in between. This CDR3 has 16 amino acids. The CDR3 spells CASSQEGTTPRETQYF. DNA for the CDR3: TGCGCCAGCAGCCAAGAAGGCACGACCCCTAGGGAGACCCAGTACTTC.

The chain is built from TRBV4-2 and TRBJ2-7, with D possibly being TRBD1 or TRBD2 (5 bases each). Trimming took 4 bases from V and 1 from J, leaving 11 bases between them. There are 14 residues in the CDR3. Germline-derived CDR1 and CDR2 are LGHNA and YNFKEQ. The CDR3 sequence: CASSPRDRSYEQYF. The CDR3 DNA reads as TGTGCCAGCAGCCCCCGGGACCGTTCCTACGAGCAGTACTTC.

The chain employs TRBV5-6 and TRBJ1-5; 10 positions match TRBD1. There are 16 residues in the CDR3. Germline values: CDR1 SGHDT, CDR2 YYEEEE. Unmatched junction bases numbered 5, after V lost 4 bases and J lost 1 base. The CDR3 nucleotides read TGTGCCAGCAGCATGGGACAGGGGATAAGCAATCAGCCCCAGCATTTT. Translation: CASSMGQGISNQPQHF.

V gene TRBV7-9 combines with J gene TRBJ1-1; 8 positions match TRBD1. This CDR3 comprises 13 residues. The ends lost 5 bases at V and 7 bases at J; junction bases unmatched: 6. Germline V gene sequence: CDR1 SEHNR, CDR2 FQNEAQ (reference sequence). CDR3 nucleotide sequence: TGTGCCAGCAGCCCCACAGGGGGGGGTGAAGCTTTCTTT. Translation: CASSPTGGGEAFF.

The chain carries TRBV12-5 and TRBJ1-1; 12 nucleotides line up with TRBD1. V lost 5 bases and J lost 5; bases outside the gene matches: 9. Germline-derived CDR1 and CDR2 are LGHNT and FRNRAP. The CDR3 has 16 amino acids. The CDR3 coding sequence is TGTGCTAGTGGTCCACGGGACAGGGGGCGCGGAACTGAAGCTTTCTTT. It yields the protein CASGPRDRGRGTEAFF.

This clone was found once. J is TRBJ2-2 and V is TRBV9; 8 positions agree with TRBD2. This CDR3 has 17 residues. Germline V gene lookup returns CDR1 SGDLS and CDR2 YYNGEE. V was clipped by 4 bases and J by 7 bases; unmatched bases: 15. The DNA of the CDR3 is TGTGCCAGCAGCCCCTTCGGCGACGGGGGGGCAATCGGGGAGCTGTTTTTT. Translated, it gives CASSPFGDGGAIGELFF.

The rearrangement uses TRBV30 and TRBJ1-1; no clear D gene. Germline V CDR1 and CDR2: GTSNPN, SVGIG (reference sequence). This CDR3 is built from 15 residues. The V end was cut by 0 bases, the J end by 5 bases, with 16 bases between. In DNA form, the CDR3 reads TGTGCCTGGAGTGTACCTCGGTTCTCTTGGACTGAAGCTTTCTTT. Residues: CAWSVPRFSWTEAFF.

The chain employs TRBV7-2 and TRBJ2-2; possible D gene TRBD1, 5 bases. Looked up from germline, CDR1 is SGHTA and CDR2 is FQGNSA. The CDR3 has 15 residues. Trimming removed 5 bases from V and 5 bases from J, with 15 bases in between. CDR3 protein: CASSTRVTVTGELFF. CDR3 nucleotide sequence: TGTGCCAGCAGCACCAGGGTGACGGTTACCGGGGAGCTGTTTTTT.

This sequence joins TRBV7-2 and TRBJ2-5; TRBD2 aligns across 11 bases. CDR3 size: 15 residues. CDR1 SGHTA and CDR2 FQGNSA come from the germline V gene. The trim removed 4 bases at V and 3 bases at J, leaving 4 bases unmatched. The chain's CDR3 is CASSSIAGGKETQYF. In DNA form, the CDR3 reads TGTGCCAGCAGCTCGATAGCGGGGGGGAAAGAGACCCAGTACTTC.

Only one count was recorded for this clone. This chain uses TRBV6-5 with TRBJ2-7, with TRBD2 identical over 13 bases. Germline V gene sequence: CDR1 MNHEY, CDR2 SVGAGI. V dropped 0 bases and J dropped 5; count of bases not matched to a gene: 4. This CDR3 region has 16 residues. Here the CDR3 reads CASSYSRTSGGNEQYF. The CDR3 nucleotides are TGTGCCAGCAGTTACTCTCGGACTAGCGGGGGAAACGAGCAGTACTTC.

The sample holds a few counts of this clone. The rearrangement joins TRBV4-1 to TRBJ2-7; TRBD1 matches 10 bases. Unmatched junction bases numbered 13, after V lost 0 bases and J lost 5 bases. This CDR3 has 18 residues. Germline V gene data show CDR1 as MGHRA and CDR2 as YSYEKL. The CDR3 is CASSQDSFGQGVLDEQYF. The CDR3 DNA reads TGCGCCAGCAGCCAAGATTCGTTCGGACAGGGGGTACTGGACGAGCAGTACTTC.

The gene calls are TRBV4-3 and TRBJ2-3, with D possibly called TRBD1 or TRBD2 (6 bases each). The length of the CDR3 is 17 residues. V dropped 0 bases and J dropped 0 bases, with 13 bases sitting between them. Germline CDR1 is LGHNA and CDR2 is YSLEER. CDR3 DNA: TGCGCCAGCAGCCAAGAGGGGGGCACCGCTAGCACAGATACGCAGTATTTT. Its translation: CASSQEGGTASTDTQYF.

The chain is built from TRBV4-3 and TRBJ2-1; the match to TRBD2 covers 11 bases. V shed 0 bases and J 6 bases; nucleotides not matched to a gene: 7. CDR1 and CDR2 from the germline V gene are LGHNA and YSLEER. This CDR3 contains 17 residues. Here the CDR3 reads CASSQEPTSGAPNEQFF. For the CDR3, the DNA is TGCGCCAGCAGCCAAGAGCCGACTAGCGGGGCTCCCAATGAGCAGTTCTTC.

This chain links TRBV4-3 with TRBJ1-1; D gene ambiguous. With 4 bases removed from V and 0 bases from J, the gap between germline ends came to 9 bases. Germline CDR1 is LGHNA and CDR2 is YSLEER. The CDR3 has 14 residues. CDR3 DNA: TGCGCCAGCAGCCTAAACCCCTTGAACACTGAAGCTTTCTTT. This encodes CASSLNPLNTEAFF.

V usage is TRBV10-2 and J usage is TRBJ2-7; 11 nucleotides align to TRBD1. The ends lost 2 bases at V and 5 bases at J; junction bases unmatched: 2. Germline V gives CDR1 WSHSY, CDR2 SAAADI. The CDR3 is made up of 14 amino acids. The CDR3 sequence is CASSEGQGADEQYF. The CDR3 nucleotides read TGCGCCAGCAGTGAGGGACAGGGGGCGGACGAGCAGTACTTC.

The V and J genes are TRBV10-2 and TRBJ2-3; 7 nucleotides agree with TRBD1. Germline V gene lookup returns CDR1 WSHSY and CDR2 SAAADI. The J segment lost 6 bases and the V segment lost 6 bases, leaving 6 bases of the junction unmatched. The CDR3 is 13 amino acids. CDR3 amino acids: CASSGTVWDTQYF. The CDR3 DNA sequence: TGCGCCAGCAGCGGGACAGTTTGGGATACGCAGTATTTT.